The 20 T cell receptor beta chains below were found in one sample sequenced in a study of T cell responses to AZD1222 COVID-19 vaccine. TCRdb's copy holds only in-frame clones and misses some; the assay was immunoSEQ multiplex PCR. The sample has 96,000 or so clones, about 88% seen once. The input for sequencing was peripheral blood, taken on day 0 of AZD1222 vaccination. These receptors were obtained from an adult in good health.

As DNA, the CDR3 is TGTGCCAGCAGCATTCACCAGAGCTCCTATAATTCACCCCTCCACTTT. This sequence encodes CASSIHQSSYNSPLHF. The V and J genes are TRBV7-2 and TRBJ1-6; D is unresolved. Germline V CDR1 and CDR2: SGHTA, FQGNSA. The CDR3 loop spans 16 amino acids. V was cut by 5 bases and J by 0 bases, with 11 bases left in between.

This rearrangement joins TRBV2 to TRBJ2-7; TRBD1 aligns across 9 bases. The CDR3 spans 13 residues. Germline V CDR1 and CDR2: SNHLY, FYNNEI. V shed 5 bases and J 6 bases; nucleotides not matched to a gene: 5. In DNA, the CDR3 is TGTGCCAGCAGTTTACAGGGGGCGCTCGAGCAGTACTTC. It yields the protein CASSLQGALEQYF.

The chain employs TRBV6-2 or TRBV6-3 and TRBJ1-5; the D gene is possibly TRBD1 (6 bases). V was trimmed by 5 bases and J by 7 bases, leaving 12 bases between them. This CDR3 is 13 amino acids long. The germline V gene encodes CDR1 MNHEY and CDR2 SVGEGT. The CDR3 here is CASSRRGGQPQHF. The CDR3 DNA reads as TGTGCCAGCAGTCGACGCGGGGGCCAGCCCCAGCATTTT.

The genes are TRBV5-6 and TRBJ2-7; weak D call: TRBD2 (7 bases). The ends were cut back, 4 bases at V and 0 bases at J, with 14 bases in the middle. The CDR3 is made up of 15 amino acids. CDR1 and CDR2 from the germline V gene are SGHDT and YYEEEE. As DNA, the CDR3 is TGTGCCAGCAGCCCCCAGGGAGGGGGCTCCTACGAGCAGTACTTC. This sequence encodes CASSPQGGGSYEQYF.

The CDR3, as DNA: TGTGCCAGCTCGGTGGAGTACTCCAATCAGCCCCAGCATTTT. The encoded protein is CASSVEYSNQPQHF. V is TRBV7-2 and J is TRBJ1-5, with no clear D. There are 14 residues in the CDR3. V lost 8 bases, J lost 3 bases, and 14 bases lay in between. CDR1 is SGHTA and CDR2 is FQGNSA in the germline V gene.

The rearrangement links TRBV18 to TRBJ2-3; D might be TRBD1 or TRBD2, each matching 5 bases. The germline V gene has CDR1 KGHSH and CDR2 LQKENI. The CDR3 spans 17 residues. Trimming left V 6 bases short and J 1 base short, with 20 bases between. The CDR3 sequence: CASSSQMTGLGTDTQYF. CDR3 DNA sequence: TGTGCCAGCTCCTCCCAGATGACGGGGCTCGGCACAGATACGCAGTATTTT.

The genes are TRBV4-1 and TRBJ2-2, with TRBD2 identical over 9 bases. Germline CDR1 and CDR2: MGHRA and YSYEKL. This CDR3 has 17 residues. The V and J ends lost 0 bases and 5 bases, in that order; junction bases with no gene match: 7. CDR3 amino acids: CASSQDSAGGRTGELFF. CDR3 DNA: TGCGCCAGCAGCCAAGATTCCGCGGGGGGGCGTACCGGGGAGCTGTTTTTT.

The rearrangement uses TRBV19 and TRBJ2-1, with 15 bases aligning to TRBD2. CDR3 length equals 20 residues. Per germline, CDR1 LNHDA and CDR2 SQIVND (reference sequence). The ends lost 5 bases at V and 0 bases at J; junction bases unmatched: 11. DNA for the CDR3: TGTGCCAGTAGTCCATTTCGGACTAGCGGGGGGGGGAGCTCCTACAATGAGCAGTTCTTC. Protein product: CASSPFRTSGGGSSYNEQFF.

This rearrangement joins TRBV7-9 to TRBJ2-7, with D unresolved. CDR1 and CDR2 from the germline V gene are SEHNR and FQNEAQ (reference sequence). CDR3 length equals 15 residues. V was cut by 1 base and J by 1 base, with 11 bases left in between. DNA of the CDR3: TGTGCCAGCAGCTTAGTTCCGTCTATTTCCTACGAGCAGTACTTC. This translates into CASSLVPSISYEQYF.

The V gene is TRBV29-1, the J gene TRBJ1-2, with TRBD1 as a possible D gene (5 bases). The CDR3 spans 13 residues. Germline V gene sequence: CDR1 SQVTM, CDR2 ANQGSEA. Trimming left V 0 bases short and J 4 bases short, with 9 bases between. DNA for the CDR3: TGCAGCGTTGAAGACCAGGGATCCTATGGCTACACCTTC. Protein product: CSVEDQGSYGYTF.

In nucleotides, the CDR3 is TGTGCCACTAAACTGGCTGGGGGCACTGAAGCTTTCTTT. Protein product: CATKLAGGTEAFF. V usage is TRBV19 and J usage is TRBJ1-1; possible D gene TRBD1, 5 bases. Trimming cost V 10 bases and J 4 bases, with 16 bases left between them. CDR1 and CDR2 from the germline V gene are LNHDA and SQIVND (reference sequence). The CDR3 is 13 amino acids.

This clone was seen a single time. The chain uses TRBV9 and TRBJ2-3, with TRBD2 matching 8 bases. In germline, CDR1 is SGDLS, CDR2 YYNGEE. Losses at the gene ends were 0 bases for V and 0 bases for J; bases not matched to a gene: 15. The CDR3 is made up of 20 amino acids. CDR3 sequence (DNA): TGTGCCAGCAGCGTAGAAGCTAGCGGGCTCATCCCTTCTAGCACAGATACGCAGTATTTT. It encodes CASSVEASGLIPSSTDTQYF.

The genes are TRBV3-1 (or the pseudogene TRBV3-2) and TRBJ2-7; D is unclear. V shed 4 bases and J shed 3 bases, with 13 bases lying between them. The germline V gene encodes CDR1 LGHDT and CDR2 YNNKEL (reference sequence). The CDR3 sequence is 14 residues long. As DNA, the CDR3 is TGTGCCAGCAGCCCGCGTAAGGAGATCTACGAGCAGTACTTC. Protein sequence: CASSPRKEIYEQYF.

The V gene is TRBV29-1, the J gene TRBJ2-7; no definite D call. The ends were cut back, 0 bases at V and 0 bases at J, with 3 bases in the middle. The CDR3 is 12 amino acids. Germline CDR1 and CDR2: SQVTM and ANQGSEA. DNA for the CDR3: TGCAGCGTTGAAGACGGCTCCTACGAGCAGTACTTC. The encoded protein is CSVEDGSYEQYF.

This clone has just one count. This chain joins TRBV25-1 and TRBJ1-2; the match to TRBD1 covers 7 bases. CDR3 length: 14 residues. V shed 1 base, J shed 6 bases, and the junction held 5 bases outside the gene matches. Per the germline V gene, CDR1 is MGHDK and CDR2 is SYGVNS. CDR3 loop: CASSESDRDNGYTF. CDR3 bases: TGTGCCAGCAGTGAATCCGACAGGGACAATGGCTACACCTTC.

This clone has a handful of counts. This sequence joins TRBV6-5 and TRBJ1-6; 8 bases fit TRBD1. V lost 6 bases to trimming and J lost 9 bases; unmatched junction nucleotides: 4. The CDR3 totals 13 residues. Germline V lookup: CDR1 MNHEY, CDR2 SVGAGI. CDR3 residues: CASSGQGGSPLHF. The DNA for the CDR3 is TGTGCCAGCAGCGGACAGGGAGGTTCACCCCTCCACTTT.

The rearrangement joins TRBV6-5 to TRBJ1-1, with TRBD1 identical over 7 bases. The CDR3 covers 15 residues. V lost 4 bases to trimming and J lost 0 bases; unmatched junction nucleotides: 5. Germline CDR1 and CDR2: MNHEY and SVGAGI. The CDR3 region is CASSWWTGLNTEAFF. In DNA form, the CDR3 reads TGTGCCAGCAGTTGGTGGACAGGATTGAACACTGAAGCTTTCTTT.

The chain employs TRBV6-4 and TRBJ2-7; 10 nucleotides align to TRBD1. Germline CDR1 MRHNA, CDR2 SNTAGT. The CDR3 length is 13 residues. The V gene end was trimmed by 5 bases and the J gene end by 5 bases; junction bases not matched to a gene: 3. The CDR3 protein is CASSLDRGDEQYF. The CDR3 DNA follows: TGTGCCAGCAGTTTGGACAGGGGGGACGAGCAGTACTTC.

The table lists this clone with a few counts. The chain's CDR3 is CASSLEVYAGEQYF. CDR3 nucleotide sequence: TGCGCCAGCAGCCTAGAGGTTTATGCCGGCGAGCAGTACTTC. V usage is TRBV4-3 and J usage is TRBJ2-7; D is undetermined. V lost 4 bases, J lost 6 bases, and 16 bases lay in between. There are 14 residues in the CDR3. The germline V gene has CDR1 LGHNA and CDR2 YSLEER.

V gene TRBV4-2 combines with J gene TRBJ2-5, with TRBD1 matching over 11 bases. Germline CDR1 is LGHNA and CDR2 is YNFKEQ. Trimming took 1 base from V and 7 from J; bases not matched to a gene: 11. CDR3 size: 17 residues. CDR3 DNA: TGTGCCAGCAGCCAAGGTCTTCCGGGACAGGGGGTCCGGACCCAGTACTTC. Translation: CASSQGLPGQGVRTQYF.